This T cell receptor (beta chain) was identified during a study of T cells in pancreatic ductal adenocarcinoma. Measured with immunoSEQ multiplex PCR; TCRdb has only the in-frame clones, and not every one. Of tens of thousands of clones listed, over 85% are singletons. As for this clone: Its target is not known.

This CDR3 region has 14 residues. The germline gives CDR1 ENHRY, CDR2 SYGVKD. With V trimmed by 6 bases and J by 8 bases, 1 base remained unmatched. The study, taken as a whole, reports: Tumor and blood clonality did not differ significantly, about 0.11 versus 0.078. The resected cohort was biased toward the minority with early-stage disease. Compared with tumor, blood showed more total productive templates and approximately 8-fold more clonotypes. Comparisons of tumor and blood clonality may show falsely lower tumor diversity.

Surgery without prior neoadjuvant therapy was the treatment of the selected pancreatic ductal adenocarcinoma patients. The V call is TRBV10-3, the J call TRBJ2-1; TRBD2 agrees at 16 bases. The origin of this receptor is a human donor with pancreatic ductal adenocarcinoma. Sequencing used PBMCs. CDR3: CAISGTSGRDEQFF. CDR3 in DNA: TGTGCCATCAGCGGGACTAGCGGGAGGGATGAGCAGTTCTTC.